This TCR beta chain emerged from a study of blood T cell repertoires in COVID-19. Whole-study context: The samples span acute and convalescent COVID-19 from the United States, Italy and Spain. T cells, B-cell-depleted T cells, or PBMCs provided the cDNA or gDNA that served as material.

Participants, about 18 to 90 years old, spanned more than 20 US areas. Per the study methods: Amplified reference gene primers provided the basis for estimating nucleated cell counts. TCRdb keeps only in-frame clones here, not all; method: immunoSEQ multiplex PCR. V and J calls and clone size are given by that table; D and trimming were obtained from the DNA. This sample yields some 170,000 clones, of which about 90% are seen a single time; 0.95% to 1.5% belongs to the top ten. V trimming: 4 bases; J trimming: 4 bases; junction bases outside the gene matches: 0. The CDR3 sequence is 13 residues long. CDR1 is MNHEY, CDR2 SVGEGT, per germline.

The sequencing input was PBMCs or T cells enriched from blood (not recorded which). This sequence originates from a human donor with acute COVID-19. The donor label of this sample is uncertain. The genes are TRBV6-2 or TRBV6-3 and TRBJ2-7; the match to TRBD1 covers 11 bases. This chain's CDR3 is CASSWDRGYEQYF. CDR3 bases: TGTGCCAGCAGTTGGGACAGGGGGTACGAGCAGTACTTC.